This passage covers 17 T cell receptor beta chains from one sample sequenced in a study of blood T cell repertoires in COVID-19. Sequencing was performed with immunoSEQ multiplex PCR; in TCRdb, only in-frame clones are kept and a portion is missing. The sample includes 250,000 to 300,000 clones, roughly 90% of them seen just once. Sample: peripheral blood. All receptors derive from a man younger than 45 with active or convalescent COVID-19.

V is TRBV14 and J is TRBJ1-1, with TRBD1 matching 10 bases. Trimming removed 0 bases from V and 8 bases from J; junction bases left unmatched: 6. Germline-derived CDR1 and CDR2 are SGHDN and FVKESK. The CDR3 is 15 amino acids. The CDR3 region has the DNA TGTGCCAGCAGCCAAGATAGGACAGGGGGGCTGGAAGCTTTCTTT. Its translation is CASSQDRTGGLEAFF.

This chain connects TRBV6-2 or TRBV6-3 to TRBJ1-5, with a weak D call TRBD1 (5 bases). The germline V gene has CDR1 MNHEY and CDR2 SVGEGT. The CDR3 is 18 residues long. V lost 2 bases to trimming and J lost 4 bases, with 21 bases between them. CDR3 sequence: CASSYPTDSHPENQPQHF. The CDR3 DNA reads TGTGCCAGCAGTTACCCGACAGATAGCCACCCCGAAAATCAGCCCCAGCATTTT.

V usage is TRBV16 and J usage is TRBJ2-7; 9 bases are shared with TRBD2. The CDR3 runs 19 residues. Per the germline V gene, CDR1 is KGHSY and CDR2 is FQNENV. The V and J ends lost 4 bases and 0 bases, in that order; junction bases with no gene match: 16. CDR3 protein: CASSRKISVAGESSYEQYF. CDR3 nucleotides: TGTGCCAGCAGCCGTAAAATTTCGGTAGCGGGGGAGAGCTCCTACGAGCAGTACTTC.

V and J are TRBV5-1 and TRBJ2-1, with 9 bases matching TRBD2. The CDR3 totals 14 residues. The V and J ends lost 0 bases and 8 bases, in that order; junction bases with no gene match: 3. CDR1 is SGHRS, CDR2 YFSETQ, per germline. CDR3 region: CASSLGLAGYEQFF. For the CDR3, the DNA is TGCGCCAGCAGCTTGGGGCTAGCGGGGTATGAGCAGTTCTTC.

The rearrangement uses TRBV21-1 and TRBJ2-4; the table assigns TRBD1, which was not confirmed against the DNA. TRBV21-1 is labeled a pseudogene. This CDR3 has 14 amino acids. In DNA, the CDR3 is TGTGCCAGCAGCGCTAGGGGGATTATCAACATTCAGTACTTC. This encodes CASSARGIINIQYF.

This chain uses TRBV30 with TRBJ2-7, with a possible D match to TRBD2 (6 bases). The CDR3 runs 14 residues. The V gene lost 5 bases and the J gene lost 6 bases, with 20 bases spanning the gap. Germline CDR1 is GTSNPN and CDR2 is SVGIG (reference sequence). CDR3 in amino acids: CAWRLNPRESEQYF. The CDR3 DNA follows: TGTGCCTGGCGCCTGAACCCTCGGGAGTCCGAGCAGTACTTC.

The chain links TRBV28 to TRBJ2-7; 7 nucleotides match TRBD1. CDR1 MDHEN and CDR2 SYDVKM come from the germline V gene. The CDR3 length is 11 residues. Germline trimming cut 6 bases from V and 13 bases from J; bases unmatched to any gene: 9. The CDR3 sequence is CASSWDSNPYF. In DNA, the CDR3 is TGTGCCAGCAGCTGGGACAGTAACCCTTACTTC.

This chain joins TRBV24-1 and TRBJ1-5; TRBD1 matches 7 bases. The CDR3 loop spans 14 amino acids. Germline V gene sequence: CDR1 KGHDR, CDR2 SFDVKD. Trimming took 4 bases from V and 3 from J; bases not matched to a gene: 2. The CDR3 here is CATSETGYNQPQHF. The DNA for the CDR3 is TGTGCCACCAGTGAGACAGGGTACAATCAGCCCCAGCATTTT.

This chain links TRBV3-1 (or the pseudogene TRBV3-2) with TRBJ1-3; unclear D gene. V was clipped by 1 base and J by 0 bases, with 10 bases between them. The CDR3 sequence is 16 residues long. Germline assignment: CDR1 LGHDT and CDR2 YNNKEL (reference sequence). In DNA form, the CDR3 reads TGTGCCAGCAGCCAAGCCGTAGCTGGCTCTGGAAACACCATATATTTT. Its translation is CASSQAVAGSGNTIYF.

V and J are TRBV7-9 and TRBJ2-2; 11 nucleotides match TRBD1. J lost 3 bases, V lost 4 bases, and 10 bases had no gene match. The CDR3 covers 18 residues. Per the germline V gene, CDR1 is SEHNR and CDR2 is FQNEAQ (reference sequence). The CDR3 DNA reads TGTGCCAGCAGCTGGGACAGGGGGGGTTTTATGGACACCGGGGAGCTGTTTTTT. Its translation is CASSWDRGGFMDTGELFF. The full variable domain, with the rest looked up from reference TRBV7-9 and TRBJ2-2, is DTGVSQNPRHKITKRGQNVTFRCDPISEHNRLYWYRQTLGQGPEFLTYFQNEAQLEKSRLLSDRFSAERPKGSFSTLEIQRTEQGDSAMYLCASSWDRGGFMDTGELFFGEGSRLTVL.

This chain uses TRBV2 with TRBJ2-5; TRBD2 aligns across 8 bases. CDR1 SNHLY and CDR2 FYNNEI come from the germline V gene. The V gene end was trimmed by 8 bases and the J gene end by 0 bases; junction bases not matched to a gene: 11. The CDR3 spans 16 residues. CDR3 nucleotides: TGTGCCAGCTTAACCGGGGTAGCGGGGTACCAAGAGACCCAGTACTTC. Protein: CASLTGVAGYQETQYF.

CDR3 DNA sequence: TGTGCCAGCAGCTTAGACCATAACCTGGAGACCTACGAGCAGTACTTC. It translates to CASSLDHNLETYEQYF. The rearrangement joins TRBV11-2 to TRBJ2-7; no definite D call. Trimming stripped 0 bases from V and 2 bases from J, with 14 bases between. Germline lookup yields CDR1 SGHAT and CDR2 FQNNGV. This CDR3 has 16 residues.

The chain recombines TRBV2 with TRBJ1-2; TRBD1 agrees at 7 bases. CDR3 size: 13 residues. V lost 7 bases to trimming and J lost 4 bases; unmatched junction nucleotides: 6. Per the germline V gene, CDR1 is SNHLY and CDR2 is FYNNEI. The CDR3 reads CASKPGQLYGYTF. CDR3 DNA sequence: TGTGCCAGCAAGCCGGGACAGCTCTATGGCTACACCTTC.

The chain carries TRBV19 and TRBJ2-7; maybe TRBD2 (6 bases). This CDR3 has 15 amino acids. Germline CDR1 is LNHDA and CDR2 is SQIVND (reference sequence). The V end was cut by 3 bases, the J end by 1 base, with 13 bases between. In nucleotides, the CDR3 is TGTGCCAGTAGTATCGGTAGCGGCTATTCCTACGAGCAGTACTTC. This translates into CASSIGSGYSYEQYF. The full variable domain, its missing parts supplied by reference TRBV19 and TRBJ2-7, is DGGITQSPKYLFRKEGQNVTLSCEQNLNHDAMYWYRQDPGQGLRLIYYSQIVNDFQKGDIAEGYSVSREKKESFPLTVTSAQKNPTAFYLCASSIGSGYSYEQYFGPGTRLTVT.

As for this clone: Within the sample, other DNA sequences also encode this same CDR3. The chain has TRBV5-1 and TRBJ2-3; TRBD2 agrees at 10 bases. This CDR3 spans 16 amino acids. CDR1 and CDR2 from the germline V gene are SGHRS and YFSETQ. J was trimmed by 1 base and V by 0 bases; bases with no gene match: 2. Here the CDR3 reads CASSLGTSGGTDTQYF. The CDR3 coding sequence is TGCGCCAGCAGCTTGGGCACTAGCGGGGGCACAGATACGCAGTATTTT.

The chain recombines TRBV6-2 or TRBV6-3 with TRBJ1-4; D remains ambiguous. The germline gives CDR1 MNHEY, CDR2 SVGEGT. With 6 bases removed from V and 8 bases from J, the gap between germline ends came to 10 bases. This CDR3 has 12 residues. Here the CDR3 DNA reads TGTGCCAGCAGCCCAAGGAGGGAAAAACTGTTTTTT. Protein product: CASSPRREKLFF.

V gene TRBV27 combines with J gene TRBJ1-1; D uncertain. The CDR3 is 11 residues long. Germline assignment: CDR1 MNHEY and CDR2 SMNVEV (reference sequence). V lost 6 bases and J lost 1, with 3 bases in between. The CDR3 loop reads CASSQNTEAFF. The DNA of the CDR3 is TGTGCCAGCAGCCAGAACACTGAAGCTTTCTTT.